This TCR beta chain was identified in a study of neoadjuvant anti-PD-1 for oral cavity cancer. In the study overall: Patients without progression received a fourth nivolumab dose around day 43, then surgical resection on days 50-56. The study, taken as a whole, reports: Each response group had just a few patients in TCR analyses. After neoadjuvant nivolumab, PBMC T cell clonality was significantly higher in non-responders than responders.

Time point meaning: after neoadjuvant nivolumab, at surgical resection. Stage II-IVA oral cavity squamous cell carcinoma was new and untreated by systemic or radiation therapy. For this clone: Its antigen is as yet unknown.

The protocol was immunoSEQ multiplex PCR, while the TCRdb copy is restricted to in-frame clones and leaves out a portion. The repertoire holds over 65,000 clones, with about 86% as singletons. This TCR came from a person aged 35-80 years with oral cavity squamous cell carcinoma. Here the sequenced sample was PBMCs, taken after nivolumab (anti-PD-1) treatment.

The CDR3 nucleotides read TGTGCCAGCAGCTTAGACAGGGGGCCCACTGAAGCTTTCTTT. Its translation is CASSLDRGPTEAFF. The rearrangement joins TRBV7-9 to TRBJ1-1, with 9 bases aligning to TRBD1. Looked up from germline, CDR1 is SEHNR and CDR2 is FQNEAQ (reference sequence). V was pared by 1 base and J by 4 bases, with 1 base of the junction left unmatched. This CDR3 has 14 amino acids. Together with reference TRBV7-9 and TRBJ1-1, the CDR3 gives the full variable domain: DTGVSQNPRHKITKRGQNVTFRCDPISEHNRLYWYRQTLGQGPEFLTYFQNEAQLEKSRLLSDRFSAERPKGSFSTLEIQRTEQGDSAMYLCASSLDRGPTEAFFGQGTRLTVV.